This T cell receptor (beta chain) was recorded in a study of T-cell memory formation after mild COVID-19. Study-level results: CD4/CD8 balance characterized clones contracting day 15 to 85, and CD4+ skew characterized later expanders.

Notes on this clonotype: Its target is not known.

One entry per CDR3 protein, called by TCRdb with MiXCR from the 5' RACE reads. Of about 55,000 distinct CDR3 sequences listed, 9% to 9.5% were seen once; the top ten hold 1.2%. The clonotype originates from a man aged 18 to 35 who had mild COVID-19 (a few samples of this study predate the infection). Cell type and time point are not known. The specimen was PBMCs or a T cell subset sorted from them (not recorded which).

The CDR3 sequence is CASSLGAGGNYGYTF. The CDR3 bases are TGCGCCAGCAGCTTGGGCGCAGGGGGCAACTATGGCTACACCTTC. The chain uses TRBV5-1 and TRBJ1-2; 8 bases are a match to TRBD1. The CDR3 loop spans 15 amino acids. In germline, CDR1 is SGHRS, CDR2 YFSETQ. Trimming at V came to 0 bases and at J to 2 bases, leaving 3 bases not matched to a gene.